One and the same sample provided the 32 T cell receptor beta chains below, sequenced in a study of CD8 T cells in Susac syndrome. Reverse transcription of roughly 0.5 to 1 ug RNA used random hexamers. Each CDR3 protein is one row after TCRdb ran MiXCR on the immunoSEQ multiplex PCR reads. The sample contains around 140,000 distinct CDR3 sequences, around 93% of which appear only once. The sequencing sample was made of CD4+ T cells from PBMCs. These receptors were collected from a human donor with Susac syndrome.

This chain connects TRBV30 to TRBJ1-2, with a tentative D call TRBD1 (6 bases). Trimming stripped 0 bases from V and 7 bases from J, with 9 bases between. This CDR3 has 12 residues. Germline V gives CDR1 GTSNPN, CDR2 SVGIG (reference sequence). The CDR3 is CAWSVQGSGYTF. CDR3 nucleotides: TGTGCCTGGAGTGTACAGGGCTCTGGCTACACCTTC.

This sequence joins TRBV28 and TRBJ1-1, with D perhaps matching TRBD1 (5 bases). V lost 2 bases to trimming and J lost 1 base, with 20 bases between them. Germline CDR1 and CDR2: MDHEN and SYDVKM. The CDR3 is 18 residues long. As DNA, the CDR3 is TGTGCCAGCAGTTTAAAGTGGGGACTCGGGGCAAGGAACACTGAAGCTTTCTTT. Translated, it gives CASSLKWGLGARNTEAFF.

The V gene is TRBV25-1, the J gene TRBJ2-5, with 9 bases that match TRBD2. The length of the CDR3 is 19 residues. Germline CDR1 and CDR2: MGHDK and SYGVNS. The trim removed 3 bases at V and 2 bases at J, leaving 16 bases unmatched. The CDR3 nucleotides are TGTGCCAGCAGTGATTTTTGGGCTAGCGGGACGTCGACACAAGAGACCCAGTACTTC. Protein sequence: CASSDFWASGTSTQETQYF.

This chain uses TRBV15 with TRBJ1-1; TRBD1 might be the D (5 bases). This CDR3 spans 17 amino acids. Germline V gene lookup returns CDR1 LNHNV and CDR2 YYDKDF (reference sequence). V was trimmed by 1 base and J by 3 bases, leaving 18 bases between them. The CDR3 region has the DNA TGTGCCACCAGCAGAGCCCCCCTGAGGAGCAGGGACACTGAAGCTTTCTTT. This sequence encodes CATSRAPLRSRDTEAFF.

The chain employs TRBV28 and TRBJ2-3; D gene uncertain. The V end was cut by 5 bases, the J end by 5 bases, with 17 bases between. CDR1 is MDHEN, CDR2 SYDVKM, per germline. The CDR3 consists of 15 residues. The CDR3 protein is CASSLSGTWVDTQYF. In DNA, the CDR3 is TGTGCCAGCAGTCTCAGTGGCACTTGGGTAGATACGCAGTATTTT.

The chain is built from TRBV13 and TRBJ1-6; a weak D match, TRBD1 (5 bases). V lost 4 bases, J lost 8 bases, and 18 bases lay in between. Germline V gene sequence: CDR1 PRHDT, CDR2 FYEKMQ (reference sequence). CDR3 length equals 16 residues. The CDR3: CASSSTRQSGDSPLHF. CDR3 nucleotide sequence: TGTGCCAGCAGCTCAACCAGACAGTCGGGAGATTCACCCCTCCACTTT.

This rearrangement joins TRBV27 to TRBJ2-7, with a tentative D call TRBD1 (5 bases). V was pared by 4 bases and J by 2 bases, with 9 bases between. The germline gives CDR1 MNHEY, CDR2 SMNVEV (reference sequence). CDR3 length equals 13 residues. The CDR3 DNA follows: TGTGCCAGCAGTTACAGGCCTACCTACGAGCAGTACTTC. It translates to CASSYRPTYEQYF.

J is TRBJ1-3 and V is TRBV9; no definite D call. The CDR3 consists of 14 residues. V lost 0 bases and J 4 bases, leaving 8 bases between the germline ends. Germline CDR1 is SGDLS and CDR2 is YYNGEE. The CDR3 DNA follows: TGTGCCAGCAGCGTAGAGGTCGGCGGAAACACCATATATTTT. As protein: CASSVEVGGNTIYF.

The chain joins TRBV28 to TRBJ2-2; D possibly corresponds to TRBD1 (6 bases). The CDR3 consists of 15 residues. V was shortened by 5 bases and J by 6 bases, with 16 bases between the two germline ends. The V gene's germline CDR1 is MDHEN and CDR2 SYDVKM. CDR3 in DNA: TGTGCCAGCAGTCCAAGCTACAGGGTCGCCGGGGAGCTGTTTTTT. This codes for CASSPSYRVAGELFF.

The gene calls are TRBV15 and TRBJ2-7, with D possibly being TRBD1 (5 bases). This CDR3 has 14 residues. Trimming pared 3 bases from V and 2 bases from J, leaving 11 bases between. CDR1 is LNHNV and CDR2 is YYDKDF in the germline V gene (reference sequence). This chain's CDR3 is CATSSNWGPYEQYF. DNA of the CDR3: TGTGCCACCAGCAGTAATTGGGGCCCCTACGAGCAGTACTTC.

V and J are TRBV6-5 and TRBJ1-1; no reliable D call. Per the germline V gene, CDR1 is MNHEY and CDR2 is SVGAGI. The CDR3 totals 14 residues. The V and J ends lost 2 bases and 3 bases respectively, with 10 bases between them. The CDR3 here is CASSYVGGDTEAFF. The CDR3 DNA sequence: TGTGCCAGCAGTTACGTCGGTGGGGACACTGAAGCTTTCTTT.

The CDR3 DNA sequence: TGTGCCAGTAAGGACGGGACTACAGTGGAGACCCAGTACTTC. Protein sequence: CASKDGTTVETQYF. The chain carries TRBV19 and TRBJ2-5; TRBD2 agrees at 7 bases. V shed 7 bases, J shed 5 bases, and the junction held 10 bases outside the gene matches. The germline gives CDR1 LNHDA, CDR2 SQIVND (reference sequence). The length of the CDR3 is 14 residues.

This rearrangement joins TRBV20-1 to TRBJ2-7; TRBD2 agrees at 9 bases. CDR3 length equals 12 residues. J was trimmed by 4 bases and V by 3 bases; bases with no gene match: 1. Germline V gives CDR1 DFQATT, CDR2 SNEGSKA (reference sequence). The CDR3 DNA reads TGCAGTGCTAGCCTAGCGGGATACGAGCAGTACTTC. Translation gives CSASLAGYEQYF.

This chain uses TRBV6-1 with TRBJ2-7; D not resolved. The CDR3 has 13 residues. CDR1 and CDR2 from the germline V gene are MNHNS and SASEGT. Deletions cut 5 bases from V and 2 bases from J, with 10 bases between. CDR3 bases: TGTGCCAGCAGTCGCTCCCCGACCTACGAGCAGTACTTC. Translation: CASSRSPTYEQYF.

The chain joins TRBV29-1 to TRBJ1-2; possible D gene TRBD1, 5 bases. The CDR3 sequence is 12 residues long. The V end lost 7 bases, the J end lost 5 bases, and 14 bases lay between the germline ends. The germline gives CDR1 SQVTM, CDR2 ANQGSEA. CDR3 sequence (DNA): TGCAGCGGGGGGGGAGTGGGATATGGCTACACCTTC. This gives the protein CSGGGVGYGYTF.

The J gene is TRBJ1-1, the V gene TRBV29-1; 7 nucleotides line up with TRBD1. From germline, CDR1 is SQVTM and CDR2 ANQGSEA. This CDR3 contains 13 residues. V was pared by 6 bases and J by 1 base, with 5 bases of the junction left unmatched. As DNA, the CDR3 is TGCAGCGTCCGACAGGGTTCGAACACTGAAGCTTTCTTT. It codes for CSVRQGSNTEAFF.

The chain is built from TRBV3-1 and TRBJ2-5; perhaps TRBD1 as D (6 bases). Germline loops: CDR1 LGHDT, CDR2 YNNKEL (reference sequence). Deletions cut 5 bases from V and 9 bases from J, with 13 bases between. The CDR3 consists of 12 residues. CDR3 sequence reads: CASSTAPGAQYF. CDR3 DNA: TGTGCCAGCAGCACAGCTCCAGGGGCCCAGTACTTC.

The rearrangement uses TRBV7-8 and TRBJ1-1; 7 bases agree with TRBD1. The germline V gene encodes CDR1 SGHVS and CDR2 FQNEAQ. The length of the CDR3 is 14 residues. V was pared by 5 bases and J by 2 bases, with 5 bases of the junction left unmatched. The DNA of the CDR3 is TGTGCCAGCAGCCCCGGGACAGCCAACACTGAAGCTTTCTTT. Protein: CASSPGTANTEAFF.

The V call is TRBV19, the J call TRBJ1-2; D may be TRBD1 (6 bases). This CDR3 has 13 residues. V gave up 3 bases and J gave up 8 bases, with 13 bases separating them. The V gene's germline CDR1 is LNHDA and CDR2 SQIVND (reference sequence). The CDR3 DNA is TGTGCCAGTAGTATGCCAGGGGTAGGGGGCTACACCTTC. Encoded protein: CASSMPGVGGYTF.

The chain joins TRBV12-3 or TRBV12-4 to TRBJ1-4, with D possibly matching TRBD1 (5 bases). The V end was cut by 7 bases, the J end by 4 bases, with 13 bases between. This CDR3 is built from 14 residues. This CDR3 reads CASTRQIFNEKLFF. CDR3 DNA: TGTGCCAGCACCAGACAGATTTTTAATGAAAAACTGTTTTTT.

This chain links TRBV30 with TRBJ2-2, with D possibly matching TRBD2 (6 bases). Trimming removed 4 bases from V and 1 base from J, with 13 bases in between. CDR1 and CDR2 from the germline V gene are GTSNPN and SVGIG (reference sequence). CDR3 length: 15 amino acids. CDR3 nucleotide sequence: TGTGCCTGGACTCCGGGACTTATGAACACCGGGGAGCTGTTTTTT. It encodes CAWTPGLMNTGELFF.

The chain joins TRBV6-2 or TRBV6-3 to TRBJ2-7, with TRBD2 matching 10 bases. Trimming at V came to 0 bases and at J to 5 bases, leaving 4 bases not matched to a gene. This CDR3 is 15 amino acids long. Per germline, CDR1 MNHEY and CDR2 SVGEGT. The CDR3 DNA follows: TGTGCCAGCAGTTACTCGGCTAGCGGGGGCCACGAGCAGTACTTC. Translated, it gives CASSYSASGGHEQYF.

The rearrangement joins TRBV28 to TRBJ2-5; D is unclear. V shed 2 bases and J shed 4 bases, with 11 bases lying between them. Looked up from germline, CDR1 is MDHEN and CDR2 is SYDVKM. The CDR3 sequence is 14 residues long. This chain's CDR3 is CASSLGGAVETQYF. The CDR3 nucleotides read TGTGCCAGCAGTTTAGGTGGAGCTGTAGAGACCCAGTACTTC. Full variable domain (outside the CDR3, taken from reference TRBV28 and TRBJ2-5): DVKVTQSSRYLVKRTGEKVFLECVQDMDHENMFWYRQDPGLGLRLIYFSYDVKMKEKGDIPEGYSVSREKKERFSLILESASTNQTSMYLCASSLGGAVETQYFGPGTRLLVL.

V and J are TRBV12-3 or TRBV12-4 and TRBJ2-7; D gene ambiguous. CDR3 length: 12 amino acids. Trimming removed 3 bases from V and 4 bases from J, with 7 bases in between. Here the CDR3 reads CASSFLVYEQYF. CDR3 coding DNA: TGTGCCAGCAGTTTTCTAGTTTACGAGCAGTACTTC.

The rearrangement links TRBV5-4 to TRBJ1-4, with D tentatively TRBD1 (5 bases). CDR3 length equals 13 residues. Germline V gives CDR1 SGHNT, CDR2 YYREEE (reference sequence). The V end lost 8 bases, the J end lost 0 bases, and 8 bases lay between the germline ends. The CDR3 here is CARVGPTNEKLFF. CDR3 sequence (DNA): TGTGCCAGGGTGGGACCAACTAATGAAAAACTGTTTTTT.

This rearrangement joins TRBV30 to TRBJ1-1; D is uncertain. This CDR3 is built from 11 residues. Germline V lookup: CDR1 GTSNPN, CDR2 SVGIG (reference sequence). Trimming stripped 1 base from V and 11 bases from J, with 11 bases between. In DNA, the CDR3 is TGTGCCTGGAGTGCTGCGGGCGGGGCTTTCTTT. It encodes CAWSAAGGAFF.

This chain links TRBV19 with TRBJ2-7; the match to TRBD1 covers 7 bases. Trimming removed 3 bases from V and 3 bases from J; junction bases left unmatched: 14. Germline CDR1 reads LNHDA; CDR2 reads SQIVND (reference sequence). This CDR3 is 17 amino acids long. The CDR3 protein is CASSMFAGTAVNYEQYF. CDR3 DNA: TGTGCCAGTAGTATGTTCGCCGGGACAGCCGTCAACTACGAGCAGTACTTC.

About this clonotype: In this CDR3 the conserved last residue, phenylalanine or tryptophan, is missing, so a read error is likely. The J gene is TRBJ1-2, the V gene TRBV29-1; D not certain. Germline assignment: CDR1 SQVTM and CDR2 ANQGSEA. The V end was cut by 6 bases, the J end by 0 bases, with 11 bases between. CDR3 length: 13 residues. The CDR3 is CSVGVGTNYGYTL. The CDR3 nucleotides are TGCAGCGTGGGTGTCGGAACTAACTATGGCTACACCCTC.

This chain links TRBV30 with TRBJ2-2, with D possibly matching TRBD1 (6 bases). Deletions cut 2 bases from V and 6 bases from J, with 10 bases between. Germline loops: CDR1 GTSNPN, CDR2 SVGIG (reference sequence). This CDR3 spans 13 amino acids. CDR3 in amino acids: CAWSYRDPGELFF. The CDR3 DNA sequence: TGTGCCTGGAGTTACAGGGATCCCGGGGAGCTGTTTTTT.

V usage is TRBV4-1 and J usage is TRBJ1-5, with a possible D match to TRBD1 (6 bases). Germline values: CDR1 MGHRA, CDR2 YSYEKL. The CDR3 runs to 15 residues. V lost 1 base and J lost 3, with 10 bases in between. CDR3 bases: TGCGCCAGCAGCCAAGGTACAGGGACCAATCAGCCCCAGCATTTT. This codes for CASSQGTGTNQPQHF.

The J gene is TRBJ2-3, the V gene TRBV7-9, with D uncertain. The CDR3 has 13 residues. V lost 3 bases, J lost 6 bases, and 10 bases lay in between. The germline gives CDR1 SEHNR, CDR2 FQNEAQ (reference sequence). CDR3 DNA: TGTGCCAGCAGCTTGATGGCCAGCGATACGCAGTATTTT. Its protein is CASSLMASDTQYF.

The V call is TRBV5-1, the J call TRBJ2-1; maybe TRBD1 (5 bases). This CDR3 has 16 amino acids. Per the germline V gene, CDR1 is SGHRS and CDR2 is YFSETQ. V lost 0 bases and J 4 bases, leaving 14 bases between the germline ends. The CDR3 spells CASSLGPGNGYNEQFF. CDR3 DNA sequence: TGCGCCAGCAGCTTGGGCCCAGGGAACGGGTACAATGAGCAGTTCTTC.